The rows below give T cell receptor beta chains drawn from one sample of a study of blood T cell repertoires in COVID-19. The protocol was immunoSEQ multiplex PCR, while the TCRdb copy is restricted to in-frame clones and leaves out a portion. The table has some 58,000 clones, about 86% seen once. Sequencing was carried out using peripheral blood. These receptors all come from a man aged 40-49 years with acute or convalescent COVID-19. Each CDR3 is given with its conserved first and last residue. The D gene is left open where the match is weak. Clone size is given for some rows only: seen once, a few or many times, or a class if the clone is expanded.

j_call d_call v_call clone_size cdr3_aa cdr3_nt
TRBJ1-3 - TRBV6-5 - CASSYSSAASGNTIYF TGTGCCAGCAGTTACTCGTCAGCGGCCTCGGGAAACACCATATATTTT
TRBJ1-1 TRBD1 TRBV27 - CASSPPRGTGDEAFF TGTGCCAGCAGTCCGCCCCGTGGGACAGGGGACGAAGCTTTCTTT
TRBJ1-2 - TRBV9 - CASGTGSANYGYTF TGTGCCAGCGGTACAGGATCAGCTAACTATGGCTACACCTTC
TRBJ2-2 TRBD2 TRBV6-5 - CASSRLALVNGELFF TGTGCCAGCAGCCGACTAGCTCTGGTCAACGGGGAGCTGTTTTTT
TRBJ1-2 - TRBV9 - CASSATQGMFDGYTF TGTGCCAGCAGCGCCACACAGGGTATGTTTGATGGCTACACCTTC
TRBJ2-5 - TRBV5-1 - CASSLVGETQYF TGCGCCAGCAGCTTGGTGGGCGAGACCCAGTACTTC
TRBJ1-5 TRBD1 TRBV5-1 - CASSFSGGNQPQHF TGCGCCAGCAGCTTTTCAGGGGGGAATCAGCCCCAGCATTTT
TRBJ2-7 TRBD2 TRBV9 few CASSVGLVGASGYEQYF TGTGCCAGCAGCGTAGGACTGGTTGGGGCTAGCGGGTACGAGCAGTACTTC
TRBJ1-2 - TRBV5-4 - CASRPAPGENYGYTF TGTGCCAGCAGACCGGCGCCGGGGGAGAACTATGGCTACACCTTC
TRBJ2-5 - TRBV5-1 - CASSLDIPLNQETQYF TGCGCCAGCAGCTTGGATATCCCCTTAAACCAAGAGACCCAGTACTTC
TRBJ1-2 - TRBV29-1 few CSVVGRVSPHGYTF TGCAGCGTTGTTGGCAGGGTATCCCCTCATGGCTACACCTTC
TRBJ1-4 - TRBV9 - CASSVAQNLPNEKLFF TGTGCCAGCAGCGTAGCCCAGAATTTACCAAATGAAAAACTGTTTTTT
TRBJ1-5 - TRBV4-2 - CASSQERTAGSGQPQHF TGTGCCAGCAGCCAAGAACGGACGGCCGGATCGGGACAGCCCCAGCATTTT
TRBJ1-2 TRBD1 TRBV19 - CASSRRQGLGGYTF TGTGCCAGTAGTCGGAGACAGGGTCTGGGTGGCTACACCTTC
TRBJ1-5 TRBD1 TRBV2 few CASSAQGAGQPQHF TGTGCCAGCAGTGCACAGGGGGCAGGTCAGCCCCAGCATTTT
TRBJ1-2 - TRBV2 few CASSGTALSGYTF TGTGCCAGCAGTGGGACAGCTCTATCTGGCTACACCTTC
TRBJ2-7 TRBD1 TRBV30 - CAWAYRGGEQYF TGTGCCTGGGCTTACAGGGGTGGTGAGCAGTACTTC
TRBJ1-1 TRBD1 TRBV5-6 - CASSSGQLEAFF TGTGCCAGCAGCTCGGGACAGCTAGAAGCTTTCTTT
TRBJ2-7 TRBD1 TRBV4-1 - CASSQVAGGSYEQYF TGCGCCAGCAGCCAAGTGGCAGGGGGCTCCTACGAGCAGTACTTC
TRBJ2-7 - TRBV2 - CASKRLTYEQYF TGTGCCAGCAAGAGGCTCACCTACGAGCAGTACTTC
TRBJ2-1 - TRBV6-1 medium-sized CASSEVGDYNEQFF TGTGCCAGCAGTGAAGTAGGGGACTACAATGAGCAGTTCTTC
TRBJ1-2 - TRBV5-6 - CASSFDRANYGYTF TGTGCCAGCAGCTTCGATCGGGCTAACTATGGCTACACCTTC
TRBJ1-1 - TRBV6-4 once CASSPEAGVNTEAFF TGTGCCAGCAGTCCCGAAGCGGGCGTGAACACTGAAGCTTTCTTT
TRBJ1-2 TRBD1 TRBV7-2 - CASSLKRQGIYGYTF TGTGCCAGCAGCTTAAAGCGACAGGGTATCTATGGCTACACCTTC
TRBJ1-2 TRBD1 TRBV6-5 - CASSYSRQGFNGYTF TGTGCCAGCAGTTACTCCCGACAGGGCTTTAATGGCTACACCTTC
TRBJ1-2 TRBD1 TRBV2 - CASSPDRGLSGYTF TGTGCCAGCAGCCCGGACAGGGGGCTAAGTGGCTACACCTTC
TRBJ1-2 - TRBV18 - CASSPPFGFGGYTF TGTGCCAGCTCACCACCATTCGGGTTTGGAGGCTACACCTTC
TRBJ2-5 TRBD1 TRBV5-1 - CASSYGQVSETQYF TGCGCCAGCAGCTACGGACAGGTTTCGGAGACCCAGTACTTC
TRBJ2-5 - TRBV20-1 - CSASSPGGGETQYF TGCAGTGCTAGTAGTCCGGGGGGCGGGGAGACCCAGTACTTC
TRBJ2-5 TRBD1 TRBV19 - CASSLQGAMQETQYF TGTGCCAGTAGTTTGCAGGGGGCTATGCAAGAGACCCAGTACTTC
TRBJ1-2 - TRBV4-1 - CASSQEREGNYGYTF TGCGCCAGCAGCCAAGAACGGGAGGGGAACTATGGCTACACCTTC
TRBJ1-1 - TRBV19 - CASSIGYQRGLNTEAFF TGTGCCAGTAGTATAGGGTACCAGCGGGGTCTTAACACTGAAGCTTTCTTT
TRBJ2-5 - TRBV30 - CACGTKQETQYF TGTGCCTGCGGGACAAAACAAGAGACCCAGTACTTC
TRBJ2-3 TRBD1 TRBV6-6 - CASSTGTGGLNTQYF TGTGCCAGCAGTACCGGGACAGGGGGCTTGAATACGCAGTATTTT
TRBJ1-1 - TRBV27 - CASSSRGGDTEAFF TGTGCCAGCAGTTCCAGGGGCGGTGACACTGAAGCTTTCTTT
TRBJ2-7 - TRBV28 - CASSPGRSPYEQYF TGTGCCAGCAGTCCAGGGCGCTCCCCTTACGAGCAGTACTTC
TRBJ1-2 - TRBV5-7 once CAGSSGGYTF TGTGCCGGGAGCTCAGGTGGCTACACCTTC
TRBJ2-5 - TRBV6-6 - CASSKVRETQYF TGTGCCAGCAGTAAAGTCAGGGAGACCCAGTACTTC
TRBJ2-3 - TRBV11-1 - CASSFGQVRDTQYF TGTGCCAGCAGCTTTGGACAAGTAAGGGATACGCAGTATTTT
TRBJ1-4 - TRBV4-1 - CASSQKRRVYPTNEKLFF TGCGCCAGCAGCCAAAAGAGGCGGGTATACCCAACTAATGAAAAACTGTTTTTT
TRBJ2-1 TRBD2 TRBV24-1 once CATSEGSGGKFF TGTGCCACCAGTGAGGGTAGCGGGGGGAAGTTCTTC
TRBJ2-3 - TRBV9 - CASRGGTGGTDTQYF TGTGCCAGCAGGGGAGGGACAGGAGGCACAGATACGCAGTATTTT
TRBJ1-2 TRBD1 TRBV6-5 - CASRYGAGGNYGYTF TGTGCCAGTCGTTACGGCGCAGGGGGCAACTATGGCTACACCTTC
TRBJ2-7 - TRBV4-1 - CASSHSGGLGYEQYF TGCGCCAGCAGCCATTCTGGAGGGCTAGGCTACGAGCAGTACTTC
TRBJ2-7 TRBD1 TRBV15 - CATSKGQGLYEQYF TGTGCCACCAGCAAAGGACAGGGCCTCTACGAGCAGTACTTC
TRBJ2-7 - TRBV7-9 - CASSLASGVRFYEQYF TGTGCCAGCAGCTTAGCTTCCGGGGTTCGGTTCTACGAGCAGTACTTC
TRBJ2-1 TRBD1 TRBV11-2 - CASGTGFGYNEQFF TGTGCCAGCGGGACAGGGTTCGGCTACAATGAGCAGTTCTTC
TRBJ1-3 - TRBV5-6 - CASSVQFRNLGGPGNTIYF TGTGCCAGCAGCGTACAGTTCAGGAACCTAGGCGGGCCTGGAAACACCATATATTTT
TRBJ2-5 - TRBV5-4 once CASSLGSGGETQYF TGTGCCAGCAGCTTGGGTTCAGGGGGGGAGACCCAGTACTTC
TRBJ2-7 TRBD1 TRBV30 - CAFQGAREQYF TGTGCCTTTCAGGGGGCCCGCGAGCAGTACTTC
TRBJ2-4 - TRBV28 - CASSPPGRANIQYF TGTGCCAGCAGTCCCCCTGGCAGGGCAAACATTCAGTACTTC
TRBJ2-2 TRBD1 TRBV5-8 - CASSFGTGWNTGELFF TGTGCCAGCAGCTTCGGGACAGGGTGGAACACCGGGGAGCTGTTTTTT
TRBJ1-2 TRBD1 TRBV7-2 - CASSLVTTGGNYGYTF TGTGCCAGCAGCTTAGTTACCACAGGGGGGAACTATGGCTACACCTTC
TRBJ2-7 TRBD2 TRBV2 - CASSQAGGPSYEQYF TGTGCCAGCAGCCAAGCGGGGGGGCCCTCCTACGAGCAGTACTTC
TRBJ1-2 - TRBV29-1 - CSVDPTAQGYTF TGCAGCGTTGATCCGACAGCGCAGGGCTACACCTTC
TRBJ2-7 - TRBV5-1 - CASSAGGYYEQYF TGCGCCAGCAGCGCGGGCGGTTACTACGAGCAGTACTTC
TRBJ2-7 TRBD1 TRBV19 - CASSIVGQGGYEQYF TGTGCCAGTAGTATAGTAGGACAGGGGGGATACGAGCAGTACTTC
TRBJ1-5 - TRBV6-1 - CASSEQGQHSNQPQHF TGTGCCAGCAGTGAGCAGGGACAACATAGCAATCAGCCCCAGCATTTT
TRBJ1-3 - TRBV4-2 - CASSLTETGNTIYF TGTGCCAGCAGCCTGACAGAAACTGGAAACACCATATATTTT